This TCR beta chain is from a study of blood T cells in healthy people across ages. This clonotype was observed a few times. Next came a second PCR, run for about 7 to 11 cycles, which used a sample-barcoded 5' primer along with a J-beta primer mix. TCRdb reprocessed the 5' RACE reads with MiXCR, giving one entry per CDR3 protein. This sample has about 1 million distinct CDR3 sequences; over 35% occur once, and the top ten carry 15% to 20%. Trimming took 3 bases from V and 10 from J; bases not matched to a gene: 7. CDR3 length: 14 amino acids. The germline gives CDR1 SGHRS, CDR2 YFSETQ. Input material: blood. The source is an older woman in good health. V is TRBV5-1 and J is TRBJ2-1; 10 bases align to TRBD1. The CDR3 region has the DNA TGCGCCAGCAGCTGGGGACAGGGGTCACCGGAGCAGTTCTTC. This codes for CASSWGQGSPEQFF. The entire variable domain, with the rest obtained from reference TRBV5-1 and TRBJ2-1, is as follows: KAGVTQTPRYLIKTRGQQVTLSCSPISGHRSVSWYQQTPGQGLQFLFEYFSETQRNKGNFPGRFSGRQFSNSRSEMNVSTLELGDSALYLCASSWGQGSPEQFFGPGTRLTVL.